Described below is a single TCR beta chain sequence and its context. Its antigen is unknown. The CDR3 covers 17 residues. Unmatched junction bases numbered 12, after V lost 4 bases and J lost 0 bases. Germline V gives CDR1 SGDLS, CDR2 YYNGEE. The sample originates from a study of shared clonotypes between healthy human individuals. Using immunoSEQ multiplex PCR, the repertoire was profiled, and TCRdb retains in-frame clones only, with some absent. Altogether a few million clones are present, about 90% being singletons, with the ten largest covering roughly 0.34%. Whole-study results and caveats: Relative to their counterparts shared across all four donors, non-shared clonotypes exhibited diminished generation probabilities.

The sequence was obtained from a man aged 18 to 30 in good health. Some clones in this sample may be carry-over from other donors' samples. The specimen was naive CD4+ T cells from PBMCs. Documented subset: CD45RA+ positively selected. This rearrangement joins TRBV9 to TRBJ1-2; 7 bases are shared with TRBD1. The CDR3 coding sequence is TGTGCCAGCAGCTTACACCGGGACAGAGACTCTAACTATGGCTACACCTTC. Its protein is CASSLHRDRDSNYGYTF.